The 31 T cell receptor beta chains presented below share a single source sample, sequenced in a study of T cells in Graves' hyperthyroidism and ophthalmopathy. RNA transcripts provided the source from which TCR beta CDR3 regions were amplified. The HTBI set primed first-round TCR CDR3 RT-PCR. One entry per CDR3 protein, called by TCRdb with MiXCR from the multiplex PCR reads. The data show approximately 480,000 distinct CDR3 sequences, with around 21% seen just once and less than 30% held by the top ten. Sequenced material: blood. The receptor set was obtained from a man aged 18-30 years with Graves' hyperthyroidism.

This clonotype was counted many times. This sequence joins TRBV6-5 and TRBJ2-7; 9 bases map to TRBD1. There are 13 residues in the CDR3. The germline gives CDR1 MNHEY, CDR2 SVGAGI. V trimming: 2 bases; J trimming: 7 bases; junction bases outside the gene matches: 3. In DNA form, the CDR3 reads TGTGCCAGCAGTTACGGGGGGACAGGGGAGCAGTACTTC. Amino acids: CASSYGGTGEQYF.

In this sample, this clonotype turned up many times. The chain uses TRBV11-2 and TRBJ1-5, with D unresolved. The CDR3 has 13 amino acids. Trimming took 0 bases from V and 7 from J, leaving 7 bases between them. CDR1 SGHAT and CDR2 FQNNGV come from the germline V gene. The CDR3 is CASSLDLRQPQHF. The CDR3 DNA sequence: TGTGCCAGCAGCTTAGATCTAAGACAGCCCCAGCATTTT.

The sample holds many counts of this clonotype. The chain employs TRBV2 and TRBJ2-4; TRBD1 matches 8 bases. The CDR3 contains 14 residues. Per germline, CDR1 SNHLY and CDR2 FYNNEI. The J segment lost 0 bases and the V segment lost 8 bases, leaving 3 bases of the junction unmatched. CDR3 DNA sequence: TGTGCCAGCTGGACAGGGATAGCCAAAAACATTCAGTACTTC. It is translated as CASWTGIAKNIQYF.

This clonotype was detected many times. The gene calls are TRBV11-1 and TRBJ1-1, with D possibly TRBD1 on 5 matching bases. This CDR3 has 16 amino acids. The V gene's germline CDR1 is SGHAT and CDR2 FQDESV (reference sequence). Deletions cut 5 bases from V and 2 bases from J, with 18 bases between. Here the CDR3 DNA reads TGTGCCAGCAGCGTGCGAAGAAGGGACTTAAACACTGAAGCTTTCTTT. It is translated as CASSVRRRDLNTEAFF. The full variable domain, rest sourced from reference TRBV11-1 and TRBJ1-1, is EAEVAQSPRYKITEKSQAVAFWCDPISGHATLYWYRQILGQGPELLVQFQDESVVDDSQLPKDRFSAERLKGVDSTLKIQPAELGDSAMYLCASSVRRRDLNTEAFFGQGTRLTVV.

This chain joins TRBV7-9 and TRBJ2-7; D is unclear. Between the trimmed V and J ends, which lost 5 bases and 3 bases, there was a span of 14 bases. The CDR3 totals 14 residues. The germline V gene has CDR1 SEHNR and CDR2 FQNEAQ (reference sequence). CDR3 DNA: TGTGCCAGCAGCCAATCCGACCGATACTACGAGCAGTACTTC. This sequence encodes CASSQSDRYYEQYF.

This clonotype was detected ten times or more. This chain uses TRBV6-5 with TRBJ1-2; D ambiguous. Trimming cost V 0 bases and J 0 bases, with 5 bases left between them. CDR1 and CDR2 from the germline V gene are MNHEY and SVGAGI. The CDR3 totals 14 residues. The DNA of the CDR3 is TGTGCCAGCAGTTACTCGAGTGCTAACTATGGCTACACCTTC. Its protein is CASSYSSANYGYTF.

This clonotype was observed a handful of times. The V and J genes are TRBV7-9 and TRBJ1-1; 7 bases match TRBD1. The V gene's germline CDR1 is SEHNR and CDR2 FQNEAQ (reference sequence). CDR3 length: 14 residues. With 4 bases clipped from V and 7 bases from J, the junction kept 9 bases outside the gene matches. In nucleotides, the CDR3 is TGTGCCAGCAGCTCGTCCGGGACAGCTTTTGAAGCTTTCTTT. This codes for CASSSSGTAFEAFF. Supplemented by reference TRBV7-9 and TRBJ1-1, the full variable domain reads DTGVSQNPRHKITKRGQNVTFRCDPISEHNRLYWYRQTLGQGPEFLTYFQNEAQLEKSRLLSDRFSAERPKGSFSTLEIQRTEQGDSAMYLCASSSSGTAFEAFFGQGTRLTVV.

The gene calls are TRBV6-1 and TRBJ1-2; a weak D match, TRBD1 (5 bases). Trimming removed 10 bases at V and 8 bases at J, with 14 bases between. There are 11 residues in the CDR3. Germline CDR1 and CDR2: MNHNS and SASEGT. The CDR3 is CATQGPRGYTF. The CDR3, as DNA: TGTGCCACTCAGGGCCCGCGCGGCTACACCTTC.

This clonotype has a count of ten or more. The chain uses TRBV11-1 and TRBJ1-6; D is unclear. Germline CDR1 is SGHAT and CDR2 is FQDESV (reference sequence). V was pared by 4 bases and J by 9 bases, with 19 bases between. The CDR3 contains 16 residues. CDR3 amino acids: CASSSNPLRGASPLHF. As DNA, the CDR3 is TGTGCCAGCAGCTCCAATCCACTCCGAGGAGCTTCACCCCTCCACTTT.

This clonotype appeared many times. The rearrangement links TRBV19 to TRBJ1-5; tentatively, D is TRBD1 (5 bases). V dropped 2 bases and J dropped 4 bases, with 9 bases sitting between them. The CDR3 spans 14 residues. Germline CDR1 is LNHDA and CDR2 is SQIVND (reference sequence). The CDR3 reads CASSIWGENQPQHF. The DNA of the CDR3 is TGTGCCAGTAGTATATGGGGGGAAAATCAGCCCCAGCATTTT.

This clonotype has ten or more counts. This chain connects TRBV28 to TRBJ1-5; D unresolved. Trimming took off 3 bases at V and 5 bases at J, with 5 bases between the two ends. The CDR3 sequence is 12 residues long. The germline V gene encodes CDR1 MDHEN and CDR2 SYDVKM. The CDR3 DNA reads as TGTGCCAGCAGTTTGGGGTATCAGCCCCAGCATTTT. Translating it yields CASSLGYQPQHF.

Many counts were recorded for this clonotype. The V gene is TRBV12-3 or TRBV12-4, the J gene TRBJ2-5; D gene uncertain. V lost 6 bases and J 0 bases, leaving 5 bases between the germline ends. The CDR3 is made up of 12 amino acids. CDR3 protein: CASSQYQETQYF. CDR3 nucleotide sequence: TGTGCCAGCAGCCAGTACCAAGAGACCCAGTACTTC.

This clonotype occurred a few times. The CDR3 nucleotides read TGCGCCAGCAGCCATTCGGGGACAGGGTTCTCACCCCTCCACTTT. This encodes CASSHSGTGFSPLHF. The rearrangement uses TRBV4-1 and TRBJ1-6, with TRBD1 matching over 9 bases. Germline CDR1 reads MGHRA; CDR2 reads YSYEKL. This CDR3 has 15 residues. V gave up 3 bases and J gave up 10 bases; unmatched junction bases: 7.

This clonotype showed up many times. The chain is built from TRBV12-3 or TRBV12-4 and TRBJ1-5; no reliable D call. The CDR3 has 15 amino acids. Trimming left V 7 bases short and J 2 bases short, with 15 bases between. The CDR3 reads CASTLAVGGNQPQHF. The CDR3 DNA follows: TGTGCCAGCACCCTGGCGGTAGGAGGCAATCAGCCCCAGCATTTT.

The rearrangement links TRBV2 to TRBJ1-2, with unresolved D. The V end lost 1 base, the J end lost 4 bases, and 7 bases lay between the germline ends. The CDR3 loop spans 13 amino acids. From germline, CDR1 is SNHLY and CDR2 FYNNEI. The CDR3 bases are TGTGCCAGCAGTGAAGAGGCGACCTATGGCTACACCTTC. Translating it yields CASSEEATYGYTF.

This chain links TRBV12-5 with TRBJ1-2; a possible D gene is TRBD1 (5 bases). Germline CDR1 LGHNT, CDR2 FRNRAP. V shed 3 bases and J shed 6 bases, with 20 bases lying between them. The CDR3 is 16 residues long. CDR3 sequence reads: CASGLGAFAGEDGYTF. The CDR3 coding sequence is TGTGCTAGTGGTTTAGGGGCCTTCGCGGGGGAAGATGGCTACACCTTC.

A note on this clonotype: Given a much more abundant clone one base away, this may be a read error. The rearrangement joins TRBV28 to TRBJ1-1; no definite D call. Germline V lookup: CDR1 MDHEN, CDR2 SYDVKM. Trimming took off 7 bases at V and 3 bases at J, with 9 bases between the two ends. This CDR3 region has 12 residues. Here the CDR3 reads CASTAEDTEAFF. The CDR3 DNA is TGTGCCAGCACGGCGGAGGACACTGAAGCTTTCTTT.

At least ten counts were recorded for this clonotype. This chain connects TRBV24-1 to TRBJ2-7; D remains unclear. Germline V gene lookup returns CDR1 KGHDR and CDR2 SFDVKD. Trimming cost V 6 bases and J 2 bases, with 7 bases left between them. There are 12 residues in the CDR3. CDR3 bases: TGTGCCACCAGTCCACCCCCCTACGAGCAGTACTTC. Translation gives CATSPPPYEQYF.

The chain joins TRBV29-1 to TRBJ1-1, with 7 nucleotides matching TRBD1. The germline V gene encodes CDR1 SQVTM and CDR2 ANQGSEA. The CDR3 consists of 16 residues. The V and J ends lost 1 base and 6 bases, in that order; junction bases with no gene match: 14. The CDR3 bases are TGCAGCGTTGAAGGGGGGGATTCCAGGGGGGGCCCTGAAGCTTTCTTT. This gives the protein CSVEGGDSRGGPEAFF.

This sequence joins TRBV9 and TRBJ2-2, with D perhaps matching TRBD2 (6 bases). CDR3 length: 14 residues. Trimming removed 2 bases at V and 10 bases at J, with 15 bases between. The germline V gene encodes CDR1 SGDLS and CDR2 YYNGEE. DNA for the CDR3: TGTGCCAGCAGCGTGAGTTTTGCGGGGTCGGAGCTGTTTTTT. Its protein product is CASSVSFAGSELFF.

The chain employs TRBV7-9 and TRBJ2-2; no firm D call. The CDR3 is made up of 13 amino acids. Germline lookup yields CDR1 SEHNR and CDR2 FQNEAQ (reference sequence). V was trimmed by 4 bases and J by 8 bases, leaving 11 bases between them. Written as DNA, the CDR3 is TGTGCCAGCAGCTCCGCGACCACAGGGGAGCTGTTTTTT. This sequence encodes CASSSATTGELFF.

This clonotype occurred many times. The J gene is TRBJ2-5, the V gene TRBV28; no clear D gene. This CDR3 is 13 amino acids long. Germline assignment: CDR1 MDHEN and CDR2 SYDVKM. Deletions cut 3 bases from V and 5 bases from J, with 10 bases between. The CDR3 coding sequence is TGTGCCAGCAGTTTGGACGCGTTGGAGACCCAGTACTTC. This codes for CASSLDALETQYF.

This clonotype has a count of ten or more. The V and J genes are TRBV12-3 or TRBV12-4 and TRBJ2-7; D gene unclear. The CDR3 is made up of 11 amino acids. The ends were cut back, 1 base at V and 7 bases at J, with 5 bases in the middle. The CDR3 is CASSLDSEQYF. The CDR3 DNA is TGTGCCAGCAGTTTAGACTCTGAGCAGTACTTC.

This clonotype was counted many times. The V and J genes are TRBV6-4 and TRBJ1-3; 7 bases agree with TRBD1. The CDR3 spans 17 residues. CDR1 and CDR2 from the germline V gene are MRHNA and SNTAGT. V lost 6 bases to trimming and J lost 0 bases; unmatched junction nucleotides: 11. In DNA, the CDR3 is TGTGCCAGCAGGCTGGGACAGTCGTTATTCTCTGGAAACACCATATATTTT. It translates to CASRLGQSLFSGNTIYF.

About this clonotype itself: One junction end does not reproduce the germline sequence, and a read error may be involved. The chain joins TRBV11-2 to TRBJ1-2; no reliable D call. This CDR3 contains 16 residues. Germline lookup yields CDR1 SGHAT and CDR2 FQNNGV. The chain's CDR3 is CASSIEWEGPNYGYTF. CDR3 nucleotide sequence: TGTGCCAGCAGCATAGAGTGGGAAGGGCCAAACTATGGCTACACCTTC.

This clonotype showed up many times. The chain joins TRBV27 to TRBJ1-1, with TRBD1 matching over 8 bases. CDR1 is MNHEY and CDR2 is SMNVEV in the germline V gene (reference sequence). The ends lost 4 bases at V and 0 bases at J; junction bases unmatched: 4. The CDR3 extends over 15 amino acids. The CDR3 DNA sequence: TGTGCCAGCAGTTGGACAGGGTCCATGAACACTGAAGCTTTCTTT. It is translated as CASSWTGSMNTEAFF.

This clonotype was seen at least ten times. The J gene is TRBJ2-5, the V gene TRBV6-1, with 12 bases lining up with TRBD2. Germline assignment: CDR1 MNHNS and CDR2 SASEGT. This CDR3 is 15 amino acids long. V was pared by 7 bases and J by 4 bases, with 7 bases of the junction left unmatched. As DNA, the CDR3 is TGTGCCAGCAACACTCTAGCGGGGGGGCGAGAGACCCAGTACTTC. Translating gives CASNTLAGGRETQYF.

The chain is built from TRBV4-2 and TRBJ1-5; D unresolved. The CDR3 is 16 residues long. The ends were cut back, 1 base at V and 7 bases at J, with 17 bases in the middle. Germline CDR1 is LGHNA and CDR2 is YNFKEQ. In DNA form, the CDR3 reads TGTGCCAGCAGCCAAGGGGAGATGGTGGGAGGACAGCCCCAGCATTTT. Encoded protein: CASSQGEMVGGQPQHF.

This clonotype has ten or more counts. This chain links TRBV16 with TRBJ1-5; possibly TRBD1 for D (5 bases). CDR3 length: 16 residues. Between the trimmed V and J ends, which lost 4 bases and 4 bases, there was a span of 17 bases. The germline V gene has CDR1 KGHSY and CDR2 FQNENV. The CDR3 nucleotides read TGTGCCAGCAGCCTTACCCCCCGGGGCCTAAATCAGCCCCAGCATTTT. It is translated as CASSLTPRGLNQPQHF.

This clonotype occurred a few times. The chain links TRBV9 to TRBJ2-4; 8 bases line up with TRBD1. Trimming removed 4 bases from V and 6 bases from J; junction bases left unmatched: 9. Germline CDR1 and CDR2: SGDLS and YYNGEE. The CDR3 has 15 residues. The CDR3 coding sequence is TGTGCCAGCAGCTCCCAGGGGGCGCCGGGAAACATTCAGTACTTC. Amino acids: CASSSQGAPGNIQYF.

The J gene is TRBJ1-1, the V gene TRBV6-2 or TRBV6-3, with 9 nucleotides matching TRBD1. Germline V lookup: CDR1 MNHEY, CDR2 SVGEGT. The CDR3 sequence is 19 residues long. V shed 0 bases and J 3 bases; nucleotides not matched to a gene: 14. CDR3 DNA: TGTGCCAGCAGTTACTCGAGTCTAAAGGGACAGGGATTTGACACTGAAGCTTTCTTT. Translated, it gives CASSYSSLKGQGFDTEAFF.